Listed below are T cell receptor beta chains from one sample, sequenced in a study of T cells after yellow fever vaccination. TCRdb reprocessed the 5' RACE reads with MiXCR, giving one entry per CDR3 protein. The repertoire has hundreds of thousands of distinct CDR3 sequences, approximately 3.9% of them found once; the top ten carry about 25%. Source: PBMCs, taken on the day of the yellow fever booster vaccination. These receptor sequences come from a man aged 18 to 35 who received the YFV17D yellow fever vaccine. The CDR3 runs from the conserved cysteine through the conserved F or W. Fields, in order: J gene, clone size, D gene, V gene, CDR3 DNA, CDR3 protein. D genes are given only for firm matches. Not all rows give a size; the values are once, few, many and, for expanded clones, a class.

J gene: TRBJ2-5; clone size: .; D gene: TRBD1; V gene: TRBV6-5; CDR3 DNA: TGTGCCAGCAGGCCATCGACAGGGCAGGGTCGAGAGACCCAGTACTTC; CDR3 protein: CASRPSTGQGRETQYF
J gene: TRBJ1-2; clone size: few; D gene: TRBD1; V gene: TRBV6-5; CDR3 DNA: TGTGCCAGCACCGCTCCGGGACAGGGAAGGGAAGGCTACACCTTC; CDR3 protein: CASTAPGQGREGYTF
J gene: TRBJ1-2; clone size: few; D gene: .; V gene: TRBV6-5; CDR3 DNA: TGTGCCAGCAGTTACTCGAGACCTGGTAGGGGGTACGGCTACACCTTC; CDR3 protein: CASSYSRPGRGYGYTF
J gene: TRBJ2-1; clone size: .; D gene: TRBD1; V gene: TRBV4-2; CDR3 DNA: TGTGCCAGGACCCTGGGGACAGATGAGCAGTTCTTC; CDR3 protein: CARTLGTDEQFF
J gene: TRBJ2-1; clone size: many; D gene: .; V gene: TRBV5-1; CDR3 DNA: TGCGCCAGCAGCCCAGCTGGGCAGGGGGGTTACAATGAGCAGTTCTTC; CDR3 protein: CASSPAGQGGYNEQFF
J gene: TRBJ2-7; clone size: .; D gene: TRBD1; V gene: TRBV5-6; CDR3 DNA: TGTGCCAGCAGCGGATTAGGGACAGGGAGCTACGAGCAGTACTTC; CDR3 protein: CASSGLGTGSYEQYF
J gene: TRBJ2-1; clone size: many; D gene: .; V gene: TRBV7-9; CDR3 DNA: TGTGCCAGCAGCCCCCCGGGAGCGGAGGACAATGAGCAGTTCTTC; CDR3 protein: CASSPPGAEDNEQFF
J gene: TRBJ1-6; clone size: many; D gene: .; V gene: TRBV3-1; CDR3 DNA: TGTGCCAGCAGCCAAGAGGACAAGGGTCGGTCACCCCTCCACTTT; CDR3 protein: CASSQEDKGRSPLHF
J gene: TRBJ2-1; clone size: many; D gene: TRBD2; V gene: TRBV7-2; CDR3 DNA: TGTGCCAGCAGCCCCTATAGCGGGGGGGCGAATGAGCAGTTCTTC; CDR3 protein: CASSPYSGGANEQFF
J gene: TRBJ2-3; clone size: .; D gene: TRBD2; V gene: TRBV19; CDR3 DNA: TGTGCCAGTAGTATGAGACTAGCGGCCGCTTATACGCAGTATTTT; CDR3 protein: CASSMRLAAAYTQYF
J gene: TRBJ2-7; clone size: many; D gene: TRBD1; V gene: TRBV29-1; CDR3 DNA: TGCAGCGCCGGCGTTGAACAGGGGGTTTTCGAGCAGTACTTC; CDR3 protein: CSAGVEQGVFEQYF
J gene: TRBJ1-4; clone size: .; D gene: TRBD1; V gene: TRBV5-1; CDR3 DNA: TGCGCCAGCAGCTTGGGGGACAGGGGTTCTAGTGAAAAACTGTTTTTT; CDR3 protein: CASSLGDRGSSEKLFF
J gene: TRBJ2-3; clone size: few; D gene: .; V gene: TRBV20-1; CDR3 DNA: TGCAGTGCTGACACTAGAACAGATACGCAGTATTTT; CDR3 protein: CSADTRTDTQYF
J gene: TRBJ2-1; clone size: many; D gene: TRBD2; V gene: TRBV5-1; CDR3 DNA: TGCGCCAGCAGCGGGACTAGCGGGGGGCATGCCCCACACAATGAGCAGTTCTTC; CDR3 protein: CASSGTSGGHAPHNEQFF
J gene: TRBJ1-5; clone size: many; D gene: .; V gene: TRBV11-2; CDR3 DNA: TGTGCCAGCAGCTTATGGGGTAGCGGCCAGCCCCAGCATTTT; CDR3 protein: CASSLWGSGQPQHF
J gene: TRBJ2-1; clone size: .; D gene: TRBD1; V gene: TRBV4-3; CDR3 DNA: TGCGCCAGCAGCCACCTGACAGGGGGCAATGAGCAGTTCTTC; CDR3 protein: CASSHLTGGNEQFF
J gene: TRBJ1-2; clone size: many; D gene: .; V gene: TRBV21-1; CDR3 DNA: TGTGCCAGCAGCAAAGTGCCACGGATCTATGGCTACACCTTC; CDR3 protein: CASSKVPRIYGYTF
J gene: TRBJ2-1; clone size: many; D gene: TRBD2; V gene: TRBV5-1; CDR3 DNA: TGCGCCAGCAGCCGCGGGACTAGCGGACAGTCCTACAATGAGCAGTTCTTC; CDR3 protein: CASSRGTSGQSYNEQFF
J gene: TRBJ2-2; clone size: many; D gene: .; V gene: TRBV10-1; CDR3 DNA: TGCGCCAGCCTGGGGGACACCGGGGAGCTGTTTTTT; CDR3 protein: CASLGDTGELFF
J gene: TRBJ1-1; clone size: .; D gene: TRBD1; V gene: TRBV10-3; CDR3 DNA: TGTGCCATCAGTGAGTTTGACAGGGGCACTGAAGCTTTCTTT; CDR3 protein: CAISEFDRGTEAFF